Below, one T cell receptor beta chain is given with its context. Its antigen is still unknown. CDR3 length: 14 residues. Trimming removed 6 bases from V and 1 base from J, with 15 bases in between. CDR1 is DFQATT, CDR2 SNEGSKA, per germline (reference sequence). A universal primer site and UMIs were added as TCR cDNA was made by 5'RACE template switching. TCRdb used MiXCR to reprocess the 5' RACE reads, holding one entry per CDR3 protein. The sample has about 430,000 distinct CDR3 sequences, around 20% seen once. The data were obtained in a study of T cells after yellow fever vaccination. Findings of the study overall: After the booster, over 95% of CD4 and 88% of CD8 primary-response clones were re-detected. It was a small share of clonotypes that appeared in both CD4 and CD8 compartments.

The specimen comprised PBMCs, sampled before the yellow fever booster vaccination. This clonotype was obtained from a man younger than 35 who received the YFV17D yellow fever vaccine. V gene TRBV20-1 combines with J gene TRBJ1-1; D gene ambiguous. The DNA for the CDR3 is TGCAGTGCCACCGTTTCTGGGCCGAACACTGAAGCTTTCTTT. Translating it yields CSATVSGPNTEAFF.